Below are 5 T cell receptor beta chains sequenced from a single sample in a study of T cell repertoires in ileal Crohn's disease. Generated by immunoSEQ multiplex PCR, the TCRdb table keeps only in-frame clones and is missing some. Of some 27,000 clones in the sample, about four fifths were seen once. The source material was ileal tissue. These receptors were obtained from an adult with Crohn's disease.

V is TRBV19 and J is TRBJ2-2; D remains ambiguous. The CDR3 covers 14 residues. Per germline, CDR1 LNHDA and CDR2 SQIVND (reference sequence). V lost 7 bases and J lost 0, with 9 bases in between. CDR3 sequence reads: CASTSRSNTGELFF. The CDR3 bases are TGTGCCAGTACTTCTCGGTCGAACACCGGGGAGCTGTTTTTT. The whole variable domain, filled in from reference TRBV19 and TRBJ2-2, reads DGGITQSPKYLFRKEGQNVTLSCEQNLNHDAMYWYRQDPGQGLRLIYYSQIVNDFQKGDIAEGYSVSREKKESFPLTVTSAQKNPTAFYLCASTSRSNTGELFFGEGSRLTVL.

The chain couples TRBV4-1 to TRBJ1-1; unclear D gene. Trimming cost V 1 base and J 4 bases, with 10 bases left between them. CDR3 length: 14 residues. CDR1 and CDR2 from the germline V gene are MGHRA and YSYEKL. CDR3 bases: TGCGCCAGCAGCCAAGTCCGAGGAAGCACTGAAGCTTTCTTT. Translating it yields CASSQVRGSTEAFF.

V is TRBV9 and J is TRBJ2-5, with 10 bases lining up with TRBD1. Germline loops: CDR1 SGDLS, CDR2 YYNGEE. This CDR3 comprises 15 residues. Losses at the gene ends were 4 bases for V and 2 bases for J; bases not matched to a gene: 5. The CDR3 loop reads CASSRSGQGQETQYF. CDR3 nucleotide sequence: TGTGCCAGCAGCCGTTCGGGACAGGGGCAAGAGACCCAGTACTTC.

The rearrangement uses TRBV4-1 and TRBJ2-1, with no clear D. V was shortened by 0 bases and J by 0 bases, with 6 bases between the two germline ends. The CDR3 length is 15 residues. Germline-derived CDR1 and CDR2 are MGHRA and YSYEKL. CDR3 coding DNA: TGCGCCAGCAGCCAAGATCCCAGCTCCTACAATGAGCAGTTCTTC. Its translation: CASSQDPSSYNEQFF.

The chain links TRBV9 to TRBJ2-1; 11 bases align to TRBD2. V was pared by 1 base and J by 10 bases, with 10 bases of the junction left unmatched. The V gene's germline CDR1 is SGDLS and CDR2 YYNGEE. The CDR3 is made up of 16 amino acids. The CDR3 is CASSVYGLAGPHEQFF. In DNA form, the CDR3 reads TGTGCCAGCAGCGTATATGGACTAGCGGGTCCCCACGAGCAGTTCTTC.